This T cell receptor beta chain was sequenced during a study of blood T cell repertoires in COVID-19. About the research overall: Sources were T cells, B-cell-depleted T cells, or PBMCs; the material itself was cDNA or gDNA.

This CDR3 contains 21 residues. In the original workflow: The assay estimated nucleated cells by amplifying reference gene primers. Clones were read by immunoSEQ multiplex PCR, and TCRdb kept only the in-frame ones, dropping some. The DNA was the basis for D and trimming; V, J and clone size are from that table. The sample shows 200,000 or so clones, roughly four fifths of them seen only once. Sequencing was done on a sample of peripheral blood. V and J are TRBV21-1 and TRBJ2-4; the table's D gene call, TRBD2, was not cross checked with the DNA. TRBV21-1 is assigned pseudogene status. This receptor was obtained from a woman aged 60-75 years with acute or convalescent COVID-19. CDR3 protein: CAAFGPGVSLDLSLAKNIQYF. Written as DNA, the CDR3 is TGTGCCGCGTTCGGGCCCGGGGTCTCGTTGGATCTTAGCCTAGCCAAAAACATTCAGTACTTC.